Listed below are T cell receptor beta chains from one sample, sequenced in a study of T cell responses to AZD1222 COVID-19 vaccine. Assay: immunoSEQ multiplex PCR; the TCRdb copy retains only in-frame clones and omits some. Here the sample spans 150,000 to 190,000 clones, approximately 90% being singletons. The material sequenced was peripheral blood, taken on day 0 of AZD1222 vaccination. All receptors derive from an adult in good health. Both conserved end residues are part of each CDR3. The D gene is left open where the match is weak.

cdr3_aa: CASSERQGIYEQYF
cdr3_nt: TGTGCCAGCAGTGAGAGACAGGGGATTTACGAGCAGTACTTC
d_call: TRBD1
j_call: TRBJ2-7
v_call: TRBV6-1

cdr3_aa: CASSHGGEGPTGELFF
cdr3_nt: TGTGCCAGCAGCCATGGGGGGGAGGGCCCGACCGGGGAGCTGTTTTTT
d_call: TRBD2
j_call: TRBJ2-2
v_call: TRBV3-1/TRBV3-2

cdr3_aa: CASSLFGNSNYGYTF
cdr3_nt: TGTGCCAGCAGTTTATTCGGGAACTCCAACTATGGCTACACCTTC
d_call: .
j_call: TRBJ1-2
v_call: TRBV28

cdr3_aa: CAISPGLAGGFEQFF
cdr3_nt: TGTGCCATCAGTCCCGGACTAGCGGGAGGGTTTGAGCAGTTCTTC
d_call: TRBD2
j_call: TRBJ2-1
v_call: TRBV10-3

cdr3_aa: CASSLGRVGMGNRGTEAFF
cdr3_nt: TGTGCCAGCAGCTTGGGACGGGTAGGGATGGGTAATCGGGGTACTGAAGCTTTCTTT
d_call: .
j_call: TRBJ1-1
v_call: TRBV5-4

cdr3_aa: CASGMENGELFF
cdr3_nt: TGTGCCAGCGGGATGGAGAACGGGGAGCTGTTTTTT
d_call: .
j_call: TRBJ2-2
v_call: TRBV27

cdr3_aa: CASRLSGSGYNEQFF
cdr3_nt: TGTGCCAGCAGGCTGAGCGGGAGTGGTTACAATGAGCAGTTCTTC
d_call: TRBD2
j_call: TRBJ2-1
v_call: TRBV6-5

cdr3_aa: CASSLAGGRSLGNTIYF
cdr3_nt: TGTGCCAGCAGCTTAGCAGGGGGCCGCTCTCTTGGTAACACCATATATTTT
d_call: TRBD1
j_call: TRBJ1-3
v_call: TRBV11-2

cdr3_aa: CASSTTGRDTIYF
cdr3_nt: TGTGCCAGCAGTACGACAGGGCGGGACACCATATATTTT
d_call: TRBD1
j_call: TRBJ1-3
v_call: TRBV28

cdr3_aa: CASSSKGRDTDTQYF
cdr3_nt: TGTGCCAGCAGCTCTAAGGGACGGGACACAGATACGCAGTATTTT
d_call: .
j_call: TRBJ2-3
v_call: TRBV5-4

cdr3_aa: CASSFYHEQYF
cdr3_nt: TGTGCCAGCAGTTTTTATCACGAGCAGTACTTC
d_call: .
j_call: TRBJ2-7
v_call: TRBV28

cdr3_aa: CASMDTSYGYTF
cdr3_nt: TGTGCCAGCATGGACACCTCCTATGGCTACACCTTC
d_call: .
j_call: TRBJ1-2
v_call: TRBV28

cdr3_aa: CASSVDWRRAYNEQFF
cdr3_nt: TGTGCCAGCAGCGTAGACTGGCGGAGAGCCTACAATGAGCAGTTCTTC
d_call: .
j_call: TRBJ2-1
v_call: TRBV9

cdr3_aa: CASSQGSFRTNEKLFF
cdr3_nt: TGCGCCAGCAGCCAGGGGTCCTTTCGGACTAATGAAAAACTGTTTTTT
d_call: .
j_call: TRBJ1-4
v_call: TRBV5-1

cdr3_aa: CASSPTGAVDYGYTF
cdr3_nt: TGTGCCAGCTCGCCGACAGGGGCGGTTGACTATGGCTACACCTTC
d_call: TRBD1
j_call: TRBJ1-2
v_call: TRBV18

cdr3_aa: CARSLETGGYEQYF
cdr3_nt: TGTGCCAGAAGCTTGGAGACAGGGGGCTACGAGCAGTACTTC
d_call: TRBD1
j_call: TRBJ2-7
v_call: TRBV5-3

cdr3_aa: CASSGQTHSTDTQYF
cdr3_nt: TGTGCCAGCAGCGGGCAAACGCATAGCACAGATACGCAGTATTTT
d_call: .
j_call: TRBJ2-3
v_call: TRBV14

cdr3_aa: CASSPLSTGNTEAFF
cdr3_nt: TGTGCCAGCAGTCCGTTGTCGACAGGGAACACTGAAGCTTTCTTT
d_call: .
j_call: TRBJ1-1
v_call: TRBV28

cdr3_aa: CASSEGLENYEQYF
cdr3_nt: TGTGCCAGCAGCGAGGGGCTAGAGAACTACGAGCAGTACTTC
d_call: .
j_call: TRBJ2-7
v_call: TRBV9

cdr3_aa: CASSRSGFDEQYF
cdr3_nt: TGTGCCAGTAGCAGATCAGGGTTCGACGAGCAGTACTTC
d_call: .
j_call: TRBJ2-7
v_call: TRBV19

cdr3_aa: CASSIGRGATYEQYF
cdr3_nt: TGTGCCAGTAGTATAGGGAGGGGAGCGACCTACGAGCAGTACTTC
d_call: .
j_call: TRBJ2-7
v_call: TRBV19

cdr3_aa: CASSPQPLAEPSYEQYF
cdr3_nt: TGCGCCAGCAGCCCTCAACCTCTAGCGGAACCCTCCTACGAGCAGTACTTC
d_call: TRBD2
j_call: TRBJ2-7
v_call: TRBV4-1